This note documents a single TCR beta chain sequence. The data are from a study of blood T cell repertoires in COVID-19. Across the study: From the United States, Italy and Spain came samples of acute and convalescent COVID-19. The analysed material was cDNA or gDNA that came from T cells, B-cell-depleted T cells, or PBMCs.

Study processing details: Nucleated cell number was recorded as an estimate derived from reference gene primer amplification. Only in-frame clones appear in the TCRdb table, and some are missing; sequencing was by immunoSEQ multiplex PCR. For V, J and clone size, that table is used; D and trimming come from the DNA. Here the sample spans about 210,000 clones, 92% being singletons. The CDR3 contains 18 residues. Specimen: peripheral blood. The V and J genes are TRBV1 and TRBJ2-2; the D call of TRBD2 is as the table states it, not checked on the DNA. TRBV1 is a listed pseudogene. This TCR came from a man younger than 45 with acute or convalescent COVID-19. The CDR3 sequence: CTSSHAEPSGGGTGELFF. In nucleotides, the CDR3 is TGCACCAGCAGCCACGCGGAACCTAGCGGGGGTGGCACCGGGGAGCTGTTTTTT.